The present T cell receptor beta chain was sequenced within a study of cytomegalovirus exposure and HLA in healthy donors. Whole-study findings and limits: In a later analysis, V- and J-gene trimming of beta chains associated with a DCLRE1C missense variant, replicated independently.

Only a few counts were recorded for this clone. Its matching antigen is unknown. PCR primers comprised 60 Vbeta and 13 Jbeta primers. Here immunoSEQ multiplex PCR was the method, and the copy in TCRdb shows in-frame clones only, minus some. The sample records more than 150,000 clones, roughly 80% being singletons. The sample comprised PBMCs. The receptor's source is a middle-aged man in good health and CMV-seropositive.

The CDR3 protein is CASSSQGQVSYEQYF. The CDR3, as DNA: TGTGCCAGCAGCTCCCAGGGACAGGTCTCCTACGAGCAGTACTTC. The V call is TRBV7-2, the J call TRBJ2-7; 8 bases are shared with TRBD1. Trimming cost V 4 bases and J 0 bases; bases outside gene matches: 5. The germline V gene encodes CDR1 SGHTA and CDR2 FQGNSA. The CDR3 length is 15 residues.